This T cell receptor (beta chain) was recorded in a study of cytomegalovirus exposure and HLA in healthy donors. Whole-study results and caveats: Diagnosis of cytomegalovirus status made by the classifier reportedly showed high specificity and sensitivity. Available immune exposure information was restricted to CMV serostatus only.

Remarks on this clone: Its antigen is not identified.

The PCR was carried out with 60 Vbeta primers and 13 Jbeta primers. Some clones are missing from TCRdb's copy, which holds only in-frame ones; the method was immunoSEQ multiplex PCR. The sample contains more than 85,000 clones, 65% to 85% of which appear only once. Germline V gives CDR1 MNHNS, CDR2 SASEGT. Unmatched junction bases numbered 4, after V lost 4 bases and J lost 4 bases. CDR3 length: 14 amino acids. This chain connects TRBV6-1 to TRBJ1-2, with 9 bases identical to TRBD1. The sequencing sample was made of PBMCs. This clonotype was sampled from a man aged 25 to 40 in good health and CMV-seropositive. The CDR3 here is CASSGWDRVYGYTF. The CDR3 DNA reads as TGTGCCAGCAGTGGATGGGACAGGGTCTATGGCTACACCTTC.